Shown below are 8 T cell receptor beta chains from a single sample sequenced in a study of blood T cell repertoires in COVID-19. Using immunoSEQ multiplex PCR, the repertoire was profiled, and TCRdb retains in-frame clones only, with some absent. This sample has approximately 210,000 clones, with around 83% found just once. Sequencing input: peripheral blood. These receptors were collected from a man aged 45-65 years with active or convalescent COVID-19.

J is TRBJ2-7 and V is TRBV7-2, with 11 positions matching TRBD1. Germline V gene sequence: CDR1 SGHTA, CDR2 FQGNSA. This CDR3 has 15 amino acids. After removal of 1 base from V and 3 bases from J, the junction contained 2 bases not matched to a gene. The chain's CDR3 is CASSLGTGGFYEQYF. In DNA, the CDR3 is TGTGCCAGCAGCTTAGGGACAGGGGGCTTCTACGAGCAGTACTTC. Looking up the rest from reference TRBV7-2 and TRBJ2-7 gives the full variable domain: GAGVSQSPSNKVTEKGKDVELRCDPISGHTALYWYRQSLGQGLEFLIYFQGNSAPDKSGLPSDRFSAERTGGSVSTLTIQRTQQEDSAVYLCASSLGTGGFYEQYFGPGTRLTVT.

The rearrangement links TRBV11-3 to TRBJ2-2, with 7 nucleotides matching TRBD2. J was trimmed by 4 bases and V by 0 bases; bases with no gene match: 11. Germline V gene data show CDR1 as SGHNT and CDR2 as YENEEA. CDR3 size: 18 residues. In nucleotides, the CDR3 is TGTGCCAGCAGCTTAGATTCGGGCGCGGGAGCGATCACCGGGGAGCTGTTTTTT. This encodes CASSLDSGAGAITGELFF.

The rearrangement uses TRBV5-1 and TRBJ2-1; weak D call: TRBD1 (5 bases). CDR3 length equals 14 residues. Germline-derived CDR1 and CDR2 are SGHRS and YFSETQ. V shed 3 bases and J shed 2 bases, with 9 bases lying between them. In DNA form, the CDR3 reads TGCGCCAGCAGCTCGGACACAGCCTACAATGAGCAGTTCTTC. Translation: CASSSDTAYNEQFF.

The chain recombines TRBV6-5 with TRBJ2-3; the match to TRBD1 covers 9 bases. Germline V CDR1 and CDR2: MNHEY, SVGAGI. CDR3 size: 15 residues. Trimming removed 8 bases from V and 6 bases from J; junction bases left unmatched: 12. CDR3 nucleotides: TGTGCCAGCTCTCCGTGGACAGGGGTAGGGGATACGCAGTATTTT. Translating gives CASSPWTGVGDTQYF.

V gene TRBV5-6 combines with J gene TRBJ1-1, with D possibly being TRBD1 (5 bases). This CDR3 is 14 amino acids long. The V gene's germline CDR1 is SGHDT and CDR2 YYEEEE. V was clipped by 5 bases and J by 5 bases, with 16 bases between them. CDR3 sequence (DNA): TGTGCCAGCAGTCTCGGACAAGTTGGGACTGAAGCTTTCTTT. It encodes CASSLGQVGTEAFF.

The J gene is TRBJ1-2, the V gene TRBV7-9; 8 bases are a match to TRBD1. This CDR3 is built from 16 residues. The V and J ends lost 4 bases and 2 bases, in that order; junction bases with no gene match: 9. Per the germline V gene, CDR1 is SEHNR and CDR2 is FQNEAQ (reference sequence). The CDR3 region has the DNA TGTGCCAGCAGCTCCACCTCCCGGACAGGGAACTATGGCTACACCTTC. Amino acids: CASSSTSRTGNYGYTF.

The genes are TRBV14 and TRBJ2-3; the D is unclear. The germline V and J ends were trimmed by 1 base and 2 bases, with 7 bases remaining between them. CDR1 is SGHDN, CDR2 FVKESK, per germline. The CDR3 is 14 amino acids. CDR3 protein: CASSQVSTTDTQYF. Here the CDR3 DNA reads TGTGCCAGCAGCCAAGTTAGCACCACAGATACGCAGTATTTT.

This rearrangement joins TRBV5-8 to TRBJ2-3, with D perhaps matching TRBD2 (5 bases). The length of the CDR3 is 14 residues. V lost 4 bases and J lost 1, with 10 bases in between. Germline V lookup: CDR1 SGHTS, CDR2 YDEGEE. The CDR3 DNA sequence: TGTGCCAGCAGCCACTATAGCGGCACAGATACGCAGTATTTT. Residues: CASSHYSGTDTQYF.